The clone carrying this T cell receptor (beta chain) appeared a few times. These data come from a study of blood T cell repertoires in COVID-19. About the study: The United States, Italy and Spain provided the acute and convalescent COVID-19 samples. T cells, B-cell-depleted T cells, or PBMCs supplied cDNA or gDNA.

V lost 0 bases to trimming and J lost 6 bases; unmatched junction nucleotides: 6. Germline V CDR1 and CDR2: LGHDT, YNNKEL (reference sequence). The CDR3 runs to 16 residues. Profiling relied on immunoSEQ multiplex PCR, and the TCRdb table lists in-frame clones only, not all of them. The data hold 250,000 to 350,000 clones, with approximately 83% observed a single time. The specimen sequenced was peripheral blood. The chain combines TRBV3-1 (or the pseudogene TRBV3-2) with TRBJ2-7; 12 bases are shared with TRBD1. This TCR derives from a person aged 70 to 85 with COVID-19, enrolled during active disease. The CDR3 DNA reads as TGTGCCAGCAGCCAAGATGGGGGACAGGGGGCGTGCGAGCAGTACTTC. It codes for CASSQDGGQGACEQYF.